This TCR beta chain was captured by sequencing in a study of blood T cell repertoires in COVID-19. Across the study: The origin of the acute and convalescent COVID-19 samples was the United States, Italy and Spain. In each case, the material was cDNA or gDNA derived from T cells, B-cell-depleted T cells, or PBMCs.

The CDR3 length is 15 residues. Per germline, CDR1 MNHEY and CDR2 SMNVEV (reference sequence). V lost 5 bases and J lost 1, with 14 bases in between. Authors' processing steps: From reference gene primer amplification, estimates of nucleated cell counts were derived. Repertoires were generated with immunoSEQ multiplex PCR, while TCRdb's copy carries only in-frame clones and drops some. Clonal size and the V and J genes are those of that table, whereas D and trimming came from the DNA. Of roughly 140,000 clones in the sample, roughly 85% were seen once. Sample: peripheral blood. The rearrangement joins TRBV27 to TRBJ1-1; D possibly corresponds to TRBD1 (6 bases). The receptor was derived from a woman aged 55-69 years with COVID-19, enrolled during active disease. The CDR3 loop is CASSRQGTSNTEAFF. CDR3 bases: TGTGCCAGCAGTCGCCAGGGGACGTCGAACACTGAAGCTTTCTTT.